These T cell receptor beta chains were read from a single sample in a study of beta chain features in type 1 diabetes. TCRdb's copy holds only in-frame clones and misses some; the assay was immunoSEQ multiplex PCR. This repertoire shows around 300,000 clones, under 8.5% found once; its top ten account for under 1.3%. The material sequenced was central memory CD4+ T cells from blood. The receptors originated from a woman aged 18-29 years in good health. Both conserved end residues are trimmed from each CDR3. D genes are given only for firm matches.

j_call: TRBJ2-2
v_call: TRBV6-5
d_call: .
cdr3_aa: ASRTTNTGELF

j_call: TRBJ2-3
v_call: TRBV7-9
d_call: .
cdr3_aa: ASSPNSADTQY

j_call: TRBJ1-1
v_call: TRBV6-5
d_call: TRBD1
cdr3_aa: ASTDRGRKLTEAF

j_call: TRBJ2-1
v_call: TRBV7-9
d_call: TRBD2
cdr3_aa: ASSLNGGSSYNEQF

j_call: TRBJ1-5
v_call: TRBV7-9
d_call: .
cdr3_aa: ASSLALGGFQPQH

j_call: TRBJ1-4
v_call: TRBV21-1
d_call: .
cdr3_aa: ASSPRQGASEKLF

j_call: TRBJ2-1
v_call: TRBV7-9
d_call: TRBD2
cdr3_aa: ASSRQASGRANEQF

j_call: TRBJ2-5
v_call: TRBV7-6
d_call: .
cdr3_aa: ASSLALGTAQETQY

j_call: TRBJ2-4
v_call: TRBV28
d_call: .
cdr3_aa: ASSLGQWIAKNIQY

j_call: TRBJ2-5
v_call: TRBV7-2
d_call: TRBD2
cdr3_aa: ASSLATSGGQETQY

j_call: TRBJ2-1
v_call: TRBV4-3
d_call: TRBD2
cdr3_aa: ASSPGLAGQRGDEQF

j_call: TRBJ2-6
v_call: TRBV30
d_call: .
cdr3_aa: AWANHWGGANVLT

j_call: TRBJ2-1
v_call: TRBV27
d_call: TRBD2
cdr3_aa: ATNGLAGGNEQF

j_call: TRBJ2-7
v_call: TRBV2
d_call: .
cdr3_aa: ASGGDTSYEQY

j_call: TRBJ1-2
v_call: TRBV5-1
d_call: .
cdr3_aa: ASSLEVMSSYGYT

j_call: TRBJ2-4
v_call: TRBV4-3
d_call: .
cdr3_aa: ASSQAGVNIQY

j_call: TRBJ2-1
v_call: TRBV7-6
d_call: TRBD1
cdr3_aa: ASSVGQGNTYNEQF

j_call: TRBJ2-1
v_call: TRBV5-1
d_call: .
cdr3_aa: ASSQLYTTAFNEQF

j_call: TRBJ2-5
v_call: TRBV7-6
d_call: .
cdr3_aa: ASSSGLWGVTQY

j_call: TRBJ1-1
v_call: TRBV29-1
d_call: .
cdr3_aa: SLRGGLMNTEAF

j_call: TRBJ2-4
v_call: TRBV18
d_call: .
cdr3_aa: ASSPPGRAKNIQY

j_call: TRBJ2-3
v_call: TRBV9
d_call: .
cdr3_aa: ASSVRHTDTQY

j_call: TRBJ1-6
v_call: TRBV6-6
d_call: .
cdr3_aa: ASSYSRTGDSPLH

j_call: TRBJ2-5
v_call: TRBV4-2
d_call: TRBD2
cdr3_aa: ASSHLAGQETQY

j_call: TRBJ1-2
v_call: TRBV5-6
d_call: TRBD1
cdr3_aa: ASSFIQGSNGYT

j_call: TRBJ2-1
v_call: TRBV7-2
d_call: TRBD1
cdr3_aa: ASRGQGATHNEQF